Below, 3 T cell receptor beta chains from the same sample are listed, as sequenced in a study of identical twins. TCRdb reanalysed the 5' RACE reads using MiXCR and keeps one entry per CDR3 protein. The data hold 400,000 to 500,000 distinct CDR3 sequences, with less than 20% observed a single time. The specimen was naive T cells sorted from blood. The receptors derive from a man aged 45-60 years in good health.

There are many counts of this clonotype. The chain uses TRBV4-2 and TRBJ2-5, with TRBD2 identical over 14 bases. The germline V gene has CDR1 LGHNA and CDR2 YNFKEQ. The CDR3 extends over 18 amino acids. With V trimmed by 4 bases and J by 5 bases, 12 bases remained unmatched. The CDR3 is CASSPNVPGLAGAETQYF. In nucleotides, the CDR3 is TGTGCCAGCAGCCCAAACGTCCCGGGACTAGCGGGAGCTGAGACCCAGTACTTC.

This clonotype turned up a few times. J is TRBJ1-1 and V is TRBV28; no reliable D call. V was trimmed by 3 bases and J by 1 base, leaving 9 bases between them. Germline V gene lookup returns CDR1 MDHEN and CDR2 SYDVKM. This CDR3 has 14 residues. The CDR3 DNA is TGTGCCAGCAGTTTTCCCGGGTCGAACACTGAAGCTTTCTTT. Its translation is CASSFPGSNTEAFF.

This chain connects TRBV7-9 to TRBJ1-2, with TRBD1 matching over 7 bases. V lost 1 base and J lost 8; bases outside the gene matches: 13. Germline V lookup: CDR1 SEHNR, CDR2 FQNEAQ (reference sequence). This CDR3 region has 16 residues. As DNA, the CDR3 is TGTGCCAGCAGCTTAGTCTTGGGGGACAGATCCGGCGGCTACACCTTC. Amino acid sequence: CASSLVLGDRSGGYTF.